Below, 32 T cell receptor beta chains from the same sample are listed, as sequenced in a study of regulatory T cells in long-lasting Graves disease. Time point of the sample: newly diagnosed GD, antithyroid drugs for less than 3 months. Preparation of the TCR library used RNA extracted from PBMCs. CDR3-region Arm-PCR and iRepertoire HTBI primers produced the TCR beta libraries. MiXCR, applied by TCRdb to the multiplex PCR reads, yields one record per CDR3 protein. Among hundreds of thousands of distinct CDR3 sequences listed, 15% to 19% were seen once. Sequencing was performed on peripheral blood mononuclear cells (PBMCs), taken at new diagnosis, from a patient treated with antithyroid drugs. The receptors here all came from a female donor with Graves disease.

This clonotype was observed at least ten times. The chain recombines TRBV20-1 with TRBJ1-1, with 8 bases identical to TRBD1. V dropped 6 bases and J dropped 1; count of bases not matched to a gene: 4. Germline V gene lookup returns CDR1 DFQATT and CDR2 SNEGSKA (reference sequence). The CDR3 has 13 residues. CDR3 residues: CSAPDRGNTEAFF. CDR3 DNA sequence: TGCAGTGCGCCTGACAGGGGGAACACTGAAGCTTTCTTT.

This clonotype was observed at least ten times. The V gene is TRBV13, the J gene TRBJ2-1, with D hard to call. This CDR3 contains 12 residues. Germline V gene sequence: CDR1 PRHDT, CDR2 FYEKMQ (reference sequence). V was cut by 0 bases and J by 10 bases, with 7 bases left in between. As DNA, the CDR3 is TGTGCCAGCAGCTTAGGGCGTTGGGAGCAGTTCTTC. Translated, it gives CASSLGRWEQFF.

Ten or more counts support this clonotype. This chain connects TRBV20-1 to TRBJ2-7; the match to TRBD1 covers 11 bases. Trimming took 4 bases from V and 5 from J; bases not matched to a gene: 4. Germline-derived CDR1 and CDR2 are DFQATT and SNEGSKA (reference sequence). The CDR3 has 13 residues. The CDR3 protein is CSAMDRGQDEQYF. CDR3 nucleotide sequence: TGCAGTGCTATGGACAGGGGGCAAGACGAGCAGTACTTC.

This clonotype was seen a handful of times. The V and J genes are TRBV19 and TRBJ1-1, with D hard to call. Germline CDR1 LNHDA, CDR2 SQIVND (reference sequence). V was clipped by 4 bases and J by 1 base, with 7 bases between them. The CDR3 extends over 13 amino acids. The CDR3 reads CASSKTKNTEAFF. The CDR3 nucleotides are TGTGCCAGTAGTAAAACAAAGAACACTGAAGCTTTCTTT.

The chain is built from TRBV6-2 or TRBV6-3 and TRBJ1-1; maybe TRBD1 (5 bases). Germline lookup yields CDR1 MNHEY and CDR2 SVGEGT. This CDR3 has 12 residues. V dropped 6 bases and J dropped 8 bases, with 13 bases sitting between them. The CDR3 reads CASSLRAAEAFF. The CDR3 region has the DNA TGTGCCAGCAGCCTCAGGGCGGCGGAAGCTTTCTTT.

Many counts were recorded for this clonotype. The CDR3 DNA reads as TGCGCCAGCAGCACCGGACAGCGGGGAGGCTACACCTTC. It codes for CASSTGQRGGYTF. The chain links TRBV5-1 to TRBJ1-2, with D perhaps matching TRBD1 (6 bases). Germline CDR1 is SGHRS and CDR2 is YFSETQ. This CDR3 is built from 13 residues. Trimming left V 4 bases short and J 8 bases short, with 15 bases between.

This clonotype was counted ten times or more. The chain has TRBV28 and TRBJ1-4, with D tentatively TRBD1 (5 bases). The CDR3 contains 16 residues. Germline V gene lookup returns CDR1 MDHEN and CDR2 SYDVKM. The germline V and J ends were trimmed by 4 bases and 2 bases, with 14 bases remaining between them. CDR3 residues: CASSSRGEGTNEKLFF. CDR3 bases: TGTGCCAGCAGTTCCCGGGGAGAGGGGACTAATGAAAAACTGTTTTTT.

This clonotype has ten or more counts. The chain uses TRBV11-3 and TRBJ2-3; TRBD2 matches at 10 bases. V was pared by 5 bases and J by 2 bases, with 7 bases of the junction left unmatched. The CDR3 contains 16 residues. Germline CDR1 reads SGHNT; CDR2 reads YENEEA. The CDR3 sequence is CASSPGLAGATDTQYF. The CDR3 region has the DNA TGTGCCAGCAGCCCCGGCCTAGCGGGAGCCACAGATACGCAGTATTTT.

The table lists this clonotype with many counts. CDR3 loop: CASSLTPRGWQPQHF. CDR3 sequence (DNA): TGTGCCAGCAGCCTGACACCCAGGGGGTGGCAGCCCCAGCATTTT. This chain links TRBV28 with TRBJ1-5, with 7 bases that match TRBD1. CDR1 is MDHEN and CDR2 is SYDVKM in the germline V gene. V lost 6 bases and J lost 7; bases outside the gene matches: 12. This CDR3 contains 15 residues.

This clonotype was counted a few times. The chain couples TRBV9 to TRBJ1-2, with TRBD1 as a possible D gene (6 bases). V was trimmed by 1 base and J by 4 bases, leaving 11 bases between them. This CDR3 comprises 14 residues. Germline V gene sequence: CDR1 SGDLS, CDR2 YYNGEE. CDR3 nucleotide sequence: TGTGCCAGCAGCGTAACAGGGAAACCCTATGGCTACACCTTC. This translates into CASSVTGKPYGYTF.

Comment on this clonotype: A read error may account for a junction end that differs from germline. This chain links TRBV13 with TRBJ1-1, with D possibly TRBD1 on 5 matching bases. The CDR3 runs to 15 residues. Germline lookup yields CDR1 PRHDT and CDR2 FYEKMQ (reference sequence). CDR3 nucleotide sequence: TGTGCCAGCAGCTTAGAGGGGTGGTTGAACACTGAAGCTCTCTTT. It encodes CASSLEGWLNTEALF.

By share, this clonotype ranks as large. V and J are TRBV4-1 and TRBJ2-1; D assignment may be TRBD1 or TRBD2 (6 bases each). There are 16 residues in the CDR3. V gave up 3 bases and J gave up 7 bases, with 19 bases separating them. Germline loops: CDR1 MGHRA, CDR2 YSYEKL. CDR3 bases: TGCGCCAGCAGCCAGGTGTTGAGGGGGGCAGTAAATGAGCAGTTCTTC. This encodes CASSQVLRGAVNEQFF.

The V call is TRBV28, the J call TRBJ2-6; D is undetermined. Germline V gene lookup returns CDR1 MDHEN and CDR2 SYDVKM. Trimming shortened V by 9 bases and J by 0 bases, and 6 bases separated the two germline ends. The CDR3 is 13 residues long. Here the CDR3 DNA reads TGTGCCAGTACGTTCTCTGGGGCCAACGTCCTGACTTTC. This encodes CASTFSGANVLTF.

This clonotype was found many times. The J gene is TRBJ2-1, the V gene TRBV19; D ambiguous. Germline CDR1 is LNHDA and CDR2 is SQIVND (reference sequence). The CDR3 extends over 14 amino acids. V lost 7 bases to trimming and J lost 8 bases, with 18 bases between them. CDR3 DNA: TGTGCCAGTAAAACAAGTCCTGGTATCGATGAGCAGTTCTTC. Its translation: CASKTSPGIDEQFF.

This clonotype was observed at least ten times. This chain connects TRBV19 to TRBJ1-4; D is possibly TRBD1 (6 bases). Germline CDR1 reads LNHDA; CDR2 reads SQIVND (reference sequence). The CDR3 runs to 16 residues. V was clipped by 3 bases and J by 0 bases, with 11 bases between them. The chain's CDR3 is CASSMITGSTNEKLFF. The CDR3 coding sequence is TGTGCCAGTAGTATGATCACAGGGTCAACTAATGAAAAACTGTTTTTT.

This clonotype was counted between two and nine times. The V and J genes are TRBV4-2 and TRBJ1-2; 12 bases fit TRBD1. CDR3 length: 15 amino acids. Unmatched junction bases numbered 9, after V lost 5 bases and J lost 8 bases. Looked up from germline, CDR1 is LGHNA and CDR2 is YNFKEQ. In DNA, the CDR3 is TGTGCCAGCAGCTCCGTGGGGACAGGGGGCAACGGCTACACCTTC. Protein: CASSSVGTGGNGYTF.

This chain uses TRBV7-6 with TRBJ2-5; TRBD2 might be the D (5 bases). The CDR3 is 15 amino acids. Per the germline V gene, CDR1 is SGHVS and CDR2 is FNYEAQ. V dropped 2 bases and J dropped 1 base, with 11 bases sitting between them. Written as DNA, the CDR3 is TGTGCCAGCAGCTTATCGTTGGAGGCCCAAGAGACCCAGTACTTC. Protein sequence: CASSLSLEAQETQYF.

This clonotype was counted ten times or more. CDR3 DNA sequence: TGCGCCAGCAGCCAAGATTTAGTAACGGCCAGCATGAACACTGAAGCTTTCTTT. Translation: CASSQDLVTASMNTEAFF. The chain employs TRBV4-3 and TRBJ1-1; D gene unclear. From germline, CDR1 is LGHNA and CDR2 YSLEER. Between the trimmed V and J ends, which lost 0 bases and 0 bases, there was a span of 17 bases. This CDR3 region has 18 residues.

This clonotype was found many times. The chain recombines TRBV5-1 with TRBJ1-1; no clear D gene. There are 16 residues in the CDR3. V lost 0 bases to trimming and J lost 1 base, with 13 bases between them. Germline CDR1 is SGHRS and CDR2 is YFSETQ. CDR3 bases: TGCGCCAGCAGCTTGGCTCCACGACGGCAGAACACTGAAGCTTTCTTT. Protein: CASSLAPRRQNTEAFF.

This clonotype is a singleton in its sample. This may arise from a read error, as a much more abundant clone is one base away. The chain carries TRBV28 and TRBJ1-1; a possible D gene is TRBD1 (6 bases). This CDR3 has 14 amino acids. Germline loops: CDR1 MDHEN, CDR2 SYDVKM. This chain's CDR3 is CVSSYGTGHTEAFF. CDR3 nucleotides: TGTGTCAGCAGTTACGGCACAGGGCACACTGAAGCTTTCTTT.

This clonotype was seen more than once but under ten times. The chain combines TRBV20-1 with TRBJ1-2, with D tentatively TRBD1 (5 bases). This CDR3 comprises 13 residues. Germline CDR1 DFQATT, CDR2 SNEGSKA (reference sequence). Trimming took off 5 bases at V and 1 base at J, with 11 bases between the two ends. The CDR3 protein is CSAWDGINYGYTF. The DNA for the CDR3 is TGCAGTGCTTGGGACGGAATTAACTATGGCTACACCTTC.

This clonotype was picked up many times. The chain recombines TRBV5-5 with TRBJ2-3; D is unclear. The CDR3 is 13 amino acids. The ends were cut back, 4 bases at V and 2 bases at J, with 8 bases in the middle. CDR1 is SGHKS, CDR2 YYEKEE, per germline (reference sequence). CDR3 DNA sequence: TGTGCCAGCAGCCTGGTTGACACAGATACGCAGTATTTT. This encodes CASSLVDTDTQYF.

At least ten counts were recorded for this clonotype. This chain links TRBV7-2 with TRBJ1-2; no clear D. The CDR3 runs to 16 residues. Germline V gene lookup returns CDR1 SGHTA and CDR2 FQGNSA. V lost 5 bases to trimming and J lost 7 bases, with 23 bases between them. The CDR3 nucleotides read TGTGCCAGCAGCCAAAGCACCGCCAGCGGACGAAGTGGCTACACCTTC. It is translated as CASSQSTASGRSGYTF.

Only a few counts were recorded for this clonotype. V usage is TRBV12-3 or TRBV12-4 and J usage is TRBJ1-2; D gene ambiguous. V was shortened by 4 bases and J by 8 bases, with 11 bases between the two germline ends. The CDR3 totals 12 residues. DNA for the CDR3: TGTGCCAGCAGTTCGCCGTGGGAGGGCTACACCTTC. Encoded protein: CASSSPWEGYTF.

Many counts were recorded for this clonotype. CDR3 in amino acids: CAVQGMNTEAFF. The CDR3 DNA follows: TGTGCCGTACAGGGAATGAACACTGAAGCTTTCTTT. V usage is TRBV6-1 and J usage is TRBJ1-1; D is possibly TRBD1 (6 bases). Trimming stripped 11 bases from V and 0 bases from J, with 10 bases between. Germline V gene lookup returns CDR1 MNHNS and CDR2 SASEGT. The CDR3 has 12 residues.

In its sample, this clonotype was seen many times. The CDR3 is CAIRDSSYEQYF. CDR3 coding DNA: TGTGCCATCAGGGACAGCTCCTACGAGCAGTACTTC. This rearrangement joins TRBV10-3 to TRBJ2-7; TRBD1 might be the D (6 bases). V dropped 6 bases and J dropped 0 bases, with 6 bases sitting between them. The CDR3 is made up of 12 amino acids. The germline gives CDR1 ENHRY, CDR2 SYGVKD.

Many counts were recorded for this clonotype. The gene calls are TRBV27 and TRBJ2-3, with TRBD1 matching over 10 bases. J was trimmed by 2 bases and V by 6 bases; bases with no gene match: 5. Germline V gene sequence: CDR1 MNHEY, CDR2 SMNVEV (reference sequence). This CDR3 spans 15 amino acids. The CDR3: CASSRGQGHTDTQYF. As DNA, the CDR3 is TGTGCCAGCAGCCGGGGACAGGGGCACACAGATACGCAGTATTTT.

This clonotype was recorded many times. V usage is TRBV29-1 and J usage is TRBJ2-5; D remains ambiguous. The CDR3 sequence is 11 residues long. Germline-derived CDR1 and CDR2 are SQVTM and ANQGSEA. V lost 6 bases and J 0 bases, leaving 5 bases between the germline ends. The CDR3 spells CSVVYQETQYF. The DNA for the CDR3 is TGCAGCGTGGTTTACCAAGAGACCCAGTACTTC. Together with reference TRBV29-1 and TRBJ2-5, the CDR3 gives the full variable domain: SAVISQKPSRDICQRGTSLTIQCQVDSQVTMMFWYRQQPGQSLTLIATANQGSEATYESGFVIDKFPISRPNLTFSTLTVSNMSPEDSSIYLCSVVYQETQYFGPGTRLLVL.

This clonotype was recorded at least ten times. V gene TRBV7-9 combines with J gene TRBJ2-7; D is ambiguous. The CDR3 totals 15 residues. Germline V gene data show CDR1 as SEHNR and CDR2 as FQNEAQ (reference sequence). Trimming took 5 bases from V and 0 from J, leaving 14 bases between them. The CDR3 loop reads CASSPRPPSSYEQYF. DNA of the CDR3: TGTGCCAGCAGCCCACGACCCCCGAGCTCCTACGAGCAGTACTTC. Full variable domain (rest looked up from reference TRBV7-9 and TRBJ2-7): DTGVSQNPRHKITKRGQNVTFRCDPISEHNRLYWYRQTLGQGPEFLTYFQNEAQLEKSRLLSDRFSAERPKGSFSTLEIQRTEQGDSAMYLCASSPRPPSSYEQYFGPGTRLTVT.

This clonotype was picked up many times. The chain uses TRBV30 and TRBJ2-5; TRBD2 is a possible D gene (5 bases). The CDR3 is made up of 11 amino acids. The germline V gene encodes CDR1 GTSNPN and CDR2 SVGIG (reference sequence). Trimming took 4 bases from V and 3 from J, leaving 6 bases between them. The CDR3 protein is CAWTGKETQYF. The DNA of the CDR3 is TGTGCCTGGACGGGGAAAGAGACCCAGTACTTC.

At least ten counts were recorded for this clonotype. The chain has TRBV7-9 and TRBJ2-2; D is undetermined. This CDR3 has 15 residues. CDR1 and CDR2 from the germline V gene are SEHNR and FQNEAQ (reference sequence). V dropped 1 base and J dropped 0 bases, with 6 bases sitting between them. CDR3 DNA sequence: TGTGCCAGCAGCTTAGGCCAGGCGAACACCGGGGAGCTGTTTTTT. Encoded protein: CASSLGQANTGELFF.

This clonotype has ten or more counts. V is TRBV14 and J is TRBJ2-1, with TRBD2 as a possible D gene (5 bases). This CDR3 is 18 amino acids long. Germline V gene data show CDR1 as SGHDN and CDR2 as FVKESK. Trimming left V 2 bases short and J 0 bases short, with 17 bases between. The CDR3 DNA reads TGTGCCAGCAGCCAAACGCCTGGACTTGGACCCTCCTACAATGAGCAGTTCTTC. Its protein product is CASSQTPGLGPSYNEQFF.